This TCR beta chain is drawn from a study of T cells in Graves' hyperthyroidism and ophthalmopathy. V gave up 5 bases and J gave up 12 bases; unmatched junction bases: 19. The CDR3 is made up of 16 amino acids. CDR1 and CDR2 (germline): SGHTA, FQGNSA. TCR beta CDR3 sequences were amplified from RNA transcripts. HTBI primers were used for first-round RT-PCR of the TCR CDR3. TCRdb processed the multiplex PCR reads anew with MiXCR; each CDR3 protein has one entry. The sample includes under 650,000 distinct CDR3 sequences, around 15% of them seen just once. This clonotype occurred a few times. The receptor was isolated from a woman in her 30s with Graves' hyperthyroidism. The chain recombines TRBV7-2 with TRBJ2-1; 7 bases align to TRBD2. Sequenced: blood. This chain's CDR3 is CASSPPGTNTNDRQFF. CDR3 DNA: TGTGCCAGCAGCCCGCCTGGGACTAATACAAATGATAGGCAGTTCTTC.